This T cell receptor beta chain was recorded in a study of cytomegalovirus exposure and HLA in healthy donors. PCR employed 60 Vbeta and 13 Jbeta primers. Data came from immunoSEQ multiplex PCR; TCRdb stores just in-frame clones and leaves some out. The table for this sample gives more than 100,000 clones. Germline-derived CDR1 and CDR2 are SGHRS and YFSETQ. The CDR3 covers 15 residues. Trimming removed 2 bases from V and 6 bases from J, with 15 bases in between. A remark on this clone: Its antigen is not known.

Whole-study results and caveats: The HLA-A and HLA-B alleles of most subjects were reportedly predicted accurately from TCR beta sequences.

The V call is TRBV5-1, the J call TRBJ2-1; a weak D match, TRBD2 (6 bases). The receptor was derived from a man aged 35 to 55 in good health and CMV-seronegative. The sample comprised PBMCs. In DNA, the CDR3 is TGCGCCAGCAGCTTAGTAGCGGCGACTTCCAATGAGCAGTTCTTC. Protein sequence: CASSLVAATSNEQFF.